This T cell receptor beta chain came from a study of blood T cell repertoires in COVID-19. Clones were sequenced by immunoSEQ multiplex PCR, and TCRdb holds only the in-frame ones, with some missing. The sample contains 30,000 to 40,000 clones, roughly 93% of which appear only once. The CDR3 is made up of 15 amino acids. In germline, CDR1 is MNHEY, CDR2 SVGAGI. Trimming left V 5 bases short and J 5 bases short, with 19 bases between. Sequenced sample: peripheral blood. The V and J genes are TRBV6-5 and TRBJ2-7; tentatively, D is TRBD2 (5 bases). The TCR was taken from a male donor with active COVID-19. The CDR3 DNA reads TGTGCCAGCAGTCAATCAGGCCGCACGGGGAACGAGCAGTACTTC. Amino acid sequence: CASSQSGRTGNEQYF.